The 15 T cell receptor beta chains below all came from one sample that was sequenced in a study of blood T cell repertoires in COVID-19 (dated by TCRdb to the early 2020s). Libraries were built with the immunoSEQ multiplex PCR assay. Drawn from immuneACCESS, this table holds only the in-frame rearrangements with V and J called that TCRdb kept. Clones are partly lost; checked studies trace under half to an unresolved V gene and leave the rest unexplained. The sample table contains more than 80,000 clones; only one count was recorded for about four fifths of them. The ten largest clones capture about a fifth of the sample. Sequencing input: peripheral blood. These receptors came from a woman over 75 with active or convalescent COVID-19.

This chain links TRBV27 with TRBJ1-2; the D gene is possibly TRBD1 (5 bases). V was clipped by 5 bases and J by 8 bases, with 18 bases between them. Germline CDR1 MNHEY, CDR2 SMNVEV (reference sequence). The length of the CDR3 is 14 residues. The CDR3 protein is CASSRTGTRHGYTF. In DNA, the CDR3 is TGTGCCAGCAGTCGCACTGGGACTCGTCACGGCTACACCTTC.

The chain joins TRBV6-5 to TRBJ2-1; TRBD2 agrees at 12 bases. CDR1 is MNHEY, CDR2 SVGAGI, per germline. This CDR3 contains 15 residues. V trimming: 6 bases; J trimming: 4 bases; junction bases outside the gene matches: 4. Here the CDR3 reads CASRASGGVYNEQFF. Here the CDR3 DNA reads TGTGCCAGCAGAGCTAGCGGGGGGGTATACAATGAGCAGTTCTTC.

V gene TRBV7-9 combines with J gene TRBJ2-5, with 7 nucleotides matching TRBD1. Germline V lookup: CDR1 SEHNR, CDR2 FQNEAQ (reference sequence). V lost 1 base to trimming and J lost 3 bases; unmatched junction nucleotides: 2. The CDR3 spans 14 residues. CDR3 protein: CASSLDTGEETQYF. The CDR3 DNA reads TGTGCCAGCAGCTTAGATACAGGGGAAGAGACCCAGTACTTC. The variable domain in full, completed from reference TRBV7-9 and TRBJ2-5, reads DTGVSQNPRHKITKRGQNVTFRCDPISEHNRLYWYRQTLGQGPEFLTYFQNEAQLEKSRLLSDRFSAERPKGSFSTLEIQRTEQGDSAMYLCASSLDTGEETQYFGPGTRLLVL.

The V call is TRBV7-9, the J call TRBJ1-2; 9 nucleotides line up with TRBD1. The CDR3 runs to 16 residues. V trimming: 4 bases; J trimming: 5 bases; junction bases outside the gene matches: 11. CDR1 is SEHNR, CDR2 FQNEAQ, per germline (reference sequence). The CDR3 nucleotides read TGTGCCAGCAGCTCGGGTGCTACAGGGGGCCTTTATGGCTACACCTTC. It encodes CASSSGATGGLYGYTF.

The chain couples TRBV21-1 to TRBJ1-6; TRBD1, as called in the table, went unchecked against the DNA. TRBV21-1 is a known pseudogene. CDR3 size: 17 residues. CDR3 in amino acids: CASSRDRGLSYNSPLHF. The CDR3 DNA reads as TGTGCCAGCAGCAGGGACAGGGGGCTGTCCTATAATTCACCCCTCCACTTT.

CDR3 sequence reads: CASSMEGGNTEAFF. In DNA, the CDR3 is TGTGCCAGTAGTATGGAAGGGGGGAACACTGAAGCTTTCTTT. The gene calls are TRBV19 and TRBJ1-1; a weak D match, TRBD1 (6 bases). Germline values: CDR1 LNHDA, CDR2 SQIVND (reference sequence). The V and J ends lost 3 bases and 1 base respectively, with 9 bases between them. This CDR3 is built from 14 residues.

V gene TRBV10-1 combines with J gene TRBJ2-7, with 9 bases that match TRBD2. With V trimmed by 6 bases and J by 1 base, 7 bases remained unmatched. CDR1 and CDR2 from the germline V gene are WNHNN and SYGVQD (reference sequence). The CDR3 covers 15 residues. CDR3: CASSQPSGDSYEQYF. The CDR3 DNA reads as TGCGCCAGCAGCCAGCCTAGCGGGGATTCCTACGAGCAGTACTTC.

The V gene is TRBV6-2 or TRBV6-3, the J gene TRBJ2-3; D not certain. Germline V gene data show CDR1 as MNHEY and CDR2 as SVGEGT. This CDR3 comprises 12 residues. V gave up 4 bases and J gave up 10 bases, with 12 bases separating them. The CDR3 region is CASSFFSQAQYF. The CDR3, as DNA: TGTGCCAGCAGTTTCTTCAGTCAGGCGCAGTATTTT.

CDR3 nucleotides: TGTGCCAGCAGCTTAGGCTCAGGGGGCTACAATGAGCAGTTCTTC. It codes for CASSLGSGGYNEQFF. The J gene is TRBJ2-1, the V gene TRBV11-3; TRBD1 matches 7 bases. This CDR3 contains 15 residues. Trimming took 1 base from V and 3 from J; bases not matched to a gene: 3. From germline, CDR1 is SGHNT and CDR2 YENEEA.

The rearrangement joins TRBV4-3 to TRBJ1-1; D unresolved. The V end was cut by 4 bases, the J end by 1 base, with 7 bases between. The CDR3 has 13 amino acids. The germline CDR1 and CDR2 sequences are LGHNA and YSLEER. CDR3 region: CASSLLGNTEAFF. For the CDR3, the DNA is TGCGCCAGCAGCCTACTCGGGAACACTGAAGCTTTCTTT.

The V and J genes are TRBV3-1 (or the pseudogene TRBV3-2) and TRBJ1-2; D might be TRBD1 (5 bases). V was trimmed by 2 bases and J by 4 bases, leaving 11 bases between them. Per germline, CDR1 LGHDT and CDR2 YNNKEL (reference sequence). The CDR3 loop spans 14 amino acids. The CDR3 protein is CASSQSYGGYGYTF. The CDR3 coding sequence is TGTGCCAGCAGCCAATCGTACGGGGGCTATGGCTACACCTTC.

The chain links TRBV10-3 to TRBJ2-1; D perhaps matches TRBD1 (6 bases). Trimming removed 4 bases at V and 7 bases at J, with 11 bases between. The CDR3 covers 13 residues. Germline-derived CDR1 and CDR2 are ENHRY and SYGVKD. The CDR3 spells CAISGRQVNEQFF. The CDR3 coding sequence is TGTGCCATCAGTGGGCGACAGGTTAATGAGCAGTTCTTC.

This rearrangement joins TRBV7-2 to TRBJ1-6, with a weak D call TRBD1 (6 bases). Germline CDR1 reads SGHTA; CDR2 reads FQGNSA. Trimming removed 1 base at V and 9 bases at J, with 10 bases between. The CDR3 loop spans 14 amino acids. This CDR3 is CASSLGTDSSPLHF. The CDR3 DNA reads TGTGCCAGCAGCTTAGGGACAGATAGTTCACCCCTCCACTTT.

This chain connects TRBV4-3 to TRBJ2-1; TRBD1 agrees at 9 bases. J was trimmed by 7 bases and V by 0 bases; bases with no gene match: 7. Per the germline V gene, CDR1 is LGHNA and CDR2 is YSLEER. The CDR3 sequence is 16 residues long. The CDR3 spells CASSQEPDRGGNEQFF. Written as DNA, the CDR3 is TGCGCCAGCAGCCAAGAACCGGACAGGGGTGGAAATGAGCAGTTCTTC.

This clone was detected a few times. V gene TRBV6-6 combines with J gene TRBJ1-6; 8 bases map to TRBD1. J was trimmed by 10 bases and V by 2 bases; bases with no gene match: 7. The CDR3 totals 15 residues. CDR1 MNHNY and CDR2 SVGAGI come from the germline V gene (reference sequence). This CDR3 reads CASSYVTGEESPLHF. The DNA of the CDR3 is TGTGCCAGCAGTTACGTGACAGGGGAAGAGTCACCCCTCCACTTT.